The 23 T cell receptor beta chains below were found in one sample sequenced in a study of blood T cells in healthy people across ages. Primed by a sample-barcoded 5' primer and a J-beta primer mix, a second PCR proceeded for about 7 to 11 cycles. TCRdb used MiXCR to reprocess the 5' RACE reads, holding one entry per CDR3 protein. The sample lists about 680,000 distinct CDR3 sequences; roughly 49% were seen once. The sequenced material came from blood. Receptor source: a woman in her sixties in good health.

V and J are TRBV27 and TRBJ1-4; D is possibly TRBD1 (5 bases). The germline V gene has CDR1 MNHEY and CDR2 SMNVEV (reference sequence). V lost 3 bases and J 0 bases, leaving 14 bases between the germline ends. The CDR3 totals 17 residues. The CDR3 DNA is TGTGCCAGCAGTTTTTTAGGAGGGGTTGCAACTAATGAAAAACTGTTTTTT. This gives the protein CASSFLGGVATNEKLFF.

V gene TRBV7-2 combines with J gene TRBJ1-2; D gene unclear. Deletions cut 0 bases from V and 2 bases from J, with 7 bases between. The CDR3 extends over 14 amino acids. In germline, CDR1 is SGHTA, CDR2 FQGNSA. The CDR3 here is CASSLAGRNYGYTF. The DNA for the CDR3 is TGTGCCAGCAGCTTAGCAGGCAGAAACTATGGCTACACCTTC.

This chain joins TRBV6-2 or TRBV6-3 and TRBJ1-1; D gene uncertain. Between the trimmed V and J ends, which lost 5 bases and 4 bases, there was a span of 17 bases. The length of the CDR3 is 15 residues. Germline loops: CDR1 MNHEY, CDR2 SVGEGT. The CDR3 nucleotides read TGTGCCAGCAGTAGAGGATATACGGTGGGCACTGAAGCTTTCTTT. Translated, it gives CASSRGYTVGTEAFF.

This chain uses TRBV20-1 with TRBJ2-5; D is unresolved. CDR3 length: 14 amino acids. Germline V gene sequence: CDR1 DFQATT, CDR2 SNEGSKA (reference sequence). V was trimmed by 1 base and J by 5 bases, leaving 14 bases between them. The CDR3 here is CSARAVGVGETQYF. CDR3 in DNA: TGCAGTGCTAGAGCCGTCGGAGTTGGGGAGACCCAGTACTTC.

The CDR3 DNA reads TGCGCCAGCAGCTTTGAGGCGACGGGGCTTTACAATGAGCAGTACTTC. It is translated as CASSFEATGLYNEQYF. This chain connects TRBV5-1 to TRBJ2-1, with D possibly called TRBD1 or TRBD2 (5 bases each). The J call is in doubt because the DNA end fits TRBJ2-7 better. The CDR3 contains 16 residues. Germline loops: CDR1 SGHRS, CDR2 YFSETQ.

The chain employs TRBV6-2 or TRBV6-3 and TRBJ2-1; tentatively, D is TRBD2 (5 bases). The last part of the DNA fits TRBJ2-7 better; the J call may be wrong. The CDR3 consists of 16 residues. CDR1 and CDR2 (germline): MNHEY, SVGEGT. CDR3 nucleotide sequence: TGTGCCAGCAGTTTTAAACTGGGGAGCTCCTACAATGAGCAGTACTTC. Translated: CASSFKLGSSYNEQYF.

The V and J genes are TRBV20-1 and TRBJ2-3, with TRBD2 matching 9 bases. V lost 6 bases and J lost 4; bases outside the gene matches: 5. CDR1 is DFQATT, CDR2 SNEGSKA, per germline (reference sequence). This CDR3 is built from 13 residues. The CDR3, as DNA: TGCAGTGCAGACCGGACTAGCGCAGATACGCAGTATTTT. Translated: CSADRTSADTQYF.

The V call is TRBV7-2, the J call TRBJ2-6; either TRBD1 or TRBD2 may supply D (5 bases each). The CDR3 has 17 amino acids. Looked up from germline, CDR1 is SGHTA and CDR2 is FQGNSA. V was shortened by 5 bases and J by 2 bases, with 16 bases between the two germline ends. CDR3 amino acids: CASSLRGRGTGANVLTF. The CDR3 DNA reads as TGTGCCAGCAGCCTCCGGGGACGGGGTACTGGGGCCAACGTCCTGACTTTC. The full variable domain, its missing parts supplied by reference TRBV7-2 and TRBJ2-6, is GAGVSQSPSNKVTEKGKDVELRCDPISGHTALYWYRQSLGQGLEFLIYFQGNSAPDKSGLPSDRFSAERTGGSVSTLTIQRTQQEDSAVYLCASSLRGRGTGANVLTFGAGSRLTVL.

In this sample, this clonotype turned up a few times. The chain employs TRBV10-3 and TRBJ2-3; D gene unclear. CDR3 size: 13 residues. The V and J ends lost 5 bases and 1 base respectively, with 7 bases between them. The germline gives CDR1 ENHRY, CDR2 SYGVKD. The DNA of the CDR3 is TGTGCCATCAGTCCCCAGGGCACAGATACGCAGTATTTT. It specifies CAISPQGTDTQYF.

The chain employs TRBV18 and TRBJ1-4; D call uncertain. V was cut by 4 bases and J by 0 bases, with 9 bases left in between. Looked up from germline, CDR1 is KGHSH and CDR2 is LQKENI. The CDR3 has 15 residues. The CDR3 bases are TGTGCCAGCTCACGGTCAGCAGCAACTAATGAAAAACTGTTTTTT. The encoded protein is CASSRSAATNEKLFF.

V usage is TRBV15 and J usage is TRBJ1-3; 7 bases agree with TRBD1. CDR3 length: 16 amino acids. Germline V gene sequence: CDR1 LNHNV, CDR2 YYDKDF (reference sequence). V was pared by 3 bases and J by 2 bases, with 7 bases of the junction left unmatched. CDR3 amino acids: CATSSQTGRPGNTIYF. The CDR3 DNA reads TGTGCCACCAGCAGCCAGACAGGGAGGCCTGGAAACACCATATATTTT.

The chain carries TRBV28 and TRBJ2-5, with TRBD1 identical over 10 bases. The junction had 3 bases not matched to a gene; V was cut back by 6 bases and J by 5 bases. There are 13 residues in the CDR3. CDR1 is MDHEN and CDR2 is SYDVKM in the germline V gene. The CDR3 DNA reads as TGTGCCAGCAGGACAGGGGGCAGGGAGACCCAGTACTTC. It encodes CASRTGGRETQYF.

This chain links TRBV5-1 with TRBJ1-6; a possible D gene is TRBD1 (5 bases). Trimming left V 3 bases short and J 11 bases short, with 15 bases between. The CDR3 has 14 residues. In germline, CDR1 is SGHRS, CDR2 YFSETQ. CDR3 coding DNA: TGCGCCAGCAGCTCGGGACTGAACAATGCACCCCTCCACTTT. It codes for CASSSGLNNAPLHF.

V is TRBV28 and J is TRBJ2-3; possible D gene TRBD2, 6 bases. Trimming removed 6 bases from V and 4 bases from J, with 14 bases in between. The CDR3 loop spans 14 amino acids. Per the germline V gene, CDR1 is MDHEN and CDR2 is SYDVKM. The CDR3 reads CASSPIGGADTQYF. The CDR3 coding sequence is TGTGCCAGCAGCCCCATCGGGGGAGCAGATACGCAGTATTTT.

This rearrangement joins TRBV9 to TRBJ2-4, with D possibly being TRBD2 (7 bases). The J call is in doubt because the DNA end fits TRBJ2-7 better. Germline CDR1 is SGDLS and CDR2 is YYNGEE. This CDR3 is built from 16 residues. The CDR3, as DNA: TGTGCCAGCAGCGTAGACCCTCGGGGGGCTTACTACGAGCAGTACTTC. Translating it yields CASSVDPRGAYYEQYF.

This clonotype appeared a single time. CDR3 DNA sequence: TGTGCCAGCAGCAAGGGACTACCCGGCGGGACTAGAGGCAATGAGCAGTACTTC. It yields the protein CASSKGLPGGTRGNEQYF. The chain combines TRBV21-1 with TRBJ2-5; the DNA was not compared with TRBD2, the D call given in the table. TRBV21-1 constitutes a pseudogene. The CDR3 is made up of 18 amino acids.

This clonotype came up a few times. This may be a read error: a much more frequent sequence differs by one nucleotide. The chain links TRBV6-5 to TRBJ2-1, with 12 bases aligning to TRBD2. The CDR3 runs 13 residues. V was clipped by 6 bases and J by 8 bases; unmatched bases: 2. Germline-derived CDR1 and CDR2 are MNHEY and SVGAGI. CDR3 protein: CASRRTSGDEQFF. CDR3 sequence (DNA): TGTGCCAGCAGACGGACTAGCGGGGATGAGCAGTTCTTC.

The rearrangement uses TRBV12-3 or TRBV12-4 and TRBJ2-7; the D is unclear. Trimming cost V 3 bases and J 2 bases, with 8 bases left between them. This CDR3 spans 13 amino acids. DNA for the CDR3: TGTGCCAGCAGTTTTAGGGCAGCCTACGAGCAGTACTTC. This encodes CASSFRAAYEQYF.

V gene TRBV20-1 combines with J gene TRBJ2-1, with D possibly being TRBD2 (6 bases). CDR1 is DFQATT, CDR2 SNEGSKA, per germline (reference sequence). Trimming pared 7 bases from V and 5 bases from J, leaving 24 bases between. This CDR3 is 16 amino acids long. CDR3 residues: CSGRLPEASAHNEQFF. The CDR3 DNA is TGCAGTGGCCGACTCCCGGAGGCTAGCGCCCACAATGAGCAGTTCTTC.

This clonotype is a singleton in its sample. Since a much larger clone is just one base distant, this may be a read error. The rearrangement joins TRBV7-3 to TRBJ2-1, with D perhaps being TRBD1 or TRBD2 (5 bases each). V dropped 5 bases and J dropped 10 bases, with 24 bases sitting between them. The CDR3 sequence is 16 residues long. Germline V CDR1 and CDR2: SGHTA, FQGTGA. CDR3: CASSLLGGSPGKEQFF. The CDR3 nucleotides read TGTGCCAGCAGCCTCCTTGGGGGAAGTCCGGGCAAGGAGCAGTTCTTC.

This clonotype was found many times. The chain links TRBV4-2 to TRBJ1-4; D may be TRBD1 (5 bases). CDR3 length: 18 amino acids. Germline V gene sequence: CDR1 LGHNA, CDR2 YNFKEQ. Trimming shortened V by 0 bases and J by 10 bases, and 24 bases separated the two germline ends. CDR3 coding DNA: TGTGCCAGCAGCCAAGATATGCGACGCGAGGGACGAAGGGCAAAACTGTTTTTT. Protein: CASSQDMRREGRRAKLFF.

V and J are TRBV30 and TRBJ2-3, with D uncertain. This CDR3 has 12 residues. With 4 bases removed from V and 0 bases from J, the gap between germline ends came to 5 bases. CDR1 GTSNPN and CDR2 SVGIG come from the germline V gene (reference sequence). CDR3 bases: TGTGCCTGGACTGGTAGCACAGATACGCAGTATTTT. Its protein product is CAWTGSTDTQYF.

This rearrangement joins TRBV25-1 to TRBJ2-5; tentatively, D is TRBD2 (5 bases). Trimming left V 6 bases short and J 3 bases short, with 20 bases between. Germline-derived CDR1 and CDR2 are MGHDK and SYGVNS. The CDR3 has 16 amino acids. CDR3 region: CASRLERYTREETQYF. As DNA, the CDR3 is TGTGCCAGCAGGCTAGAGAGATATACTAGGGAAGAGACCCAGTACTTC.